This TCR beta chain was recorded in a study of T cell repertoires in cytomegalovirus infection. Study-level background: Researchers turned to recently identified HLA-C-restricted CMV epitopes as well as well-studied HLA-B-restricted ones. In public TCR beta signatures, there were indications of both CMV infection and matching HLA type. The study's findings and limits: CMV-specific TCR beta clonotypes restricted by HLA-C dominated the ex vivo response. Using cumulative public TCR beta family frequency, the authors identified those who carried CMV together with the relevant HLA.

Trimming removed 0 bases from V and 0 bases from J, with 9 bases in between. Germline V lookup: CDR1 LGHDT, CDR2 YNNKEL (reference sequence). CDR3 length equals 16 residues. This clonotype was found once. Its cognate antigen is unknown. Each CDR3 protein is one row after TCRdb ran MiXCR on the reads. The sample yields 200,000 to 250,000 distinct CDR3 sequences, 30% to 45% seen once. The V and J genes are TRBV3-1 and TRBJ1-5; D unclear. The receptor comes from a human donor in good health (CMV status not recorded). Some clones in this sample may be carry-over from other donors' samples. The input for sequencing was CD8+ T cells from cultured PBMCs, taken from culture after CMV antigen stimulation. In nucleotides, the CDR3 is TGTGCCAGCAGCCAAGATGACCGGGCTAGCAATCAGCCCCAGCATTTT. Translating gives CASSQDDRASNQPQHF.